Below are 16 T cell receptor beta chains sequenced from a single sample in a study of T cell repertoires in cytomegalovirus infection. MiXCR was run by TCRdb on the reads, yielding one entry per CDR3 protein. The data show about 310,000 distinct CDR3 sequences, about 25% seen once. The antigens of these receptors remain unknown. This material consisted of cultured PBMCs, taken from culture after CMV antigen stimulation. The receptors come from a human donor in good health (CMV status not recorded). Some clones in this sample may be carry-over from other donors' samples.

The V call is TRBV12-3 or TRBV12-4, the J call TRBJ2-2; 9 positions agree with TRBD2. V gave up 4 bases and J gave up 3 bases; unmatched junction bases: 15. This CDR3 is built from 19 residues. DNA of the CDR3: TGTGCCAGCAGTTCCGGTCCCGGTAGCGGGAGTAGTGACACCGGGGAGCTGTTTTTT. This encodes CASSSGPGSGSSDTGELFF.

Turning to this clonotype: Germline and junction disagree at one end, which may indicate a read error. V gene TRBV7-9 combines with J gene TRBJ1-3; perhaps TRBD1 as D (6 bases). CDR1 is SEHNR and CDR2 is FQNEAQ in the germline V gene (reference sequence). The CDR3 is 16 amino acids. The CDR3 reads CANSHPTGSYGNTIYF. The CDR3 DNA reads TGTGCCAACAGCCATCCTACAGGGAGTTATGGAAACACCATATATTTT.

In nucleotides, the CDR3 is TGTGCTAGTGGTTTTAGGTACGAGCAGTTCTTC. Protein: CASGFRYEQFF. The rearrangement uses TRBV12-5 and TRBJ2-1; D ambiguous. Germline values: CDR1 LGHNT, CDR2 FRNRAP. This CDR3 region has 11 residues. Deletions cut 3 bases from V and 10 bases from J, with 7 bases between.

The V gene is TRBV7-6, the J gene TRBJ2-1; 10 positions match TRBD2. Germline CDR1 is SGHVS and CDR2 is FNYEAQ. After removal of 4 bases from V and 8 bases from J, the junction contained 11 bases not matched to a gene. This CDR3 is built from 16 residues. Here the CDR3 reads CASSSNLAGELDEQFF. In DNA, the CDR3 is TGTGCCAGCAGCTCAAACCTAGCGGGAGAGCTGGATGAGCAGTTCTTC.

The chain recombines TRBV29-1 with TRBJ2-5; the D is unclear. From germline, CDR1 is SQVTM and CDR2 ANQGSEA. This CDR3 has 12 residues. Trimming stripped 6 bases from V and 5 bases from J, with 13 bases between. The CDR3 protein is CSVVSNPETQYF. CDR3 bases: TGCAGCGTCGTTTCGAACCCGGAGACCCAGTACTTC.

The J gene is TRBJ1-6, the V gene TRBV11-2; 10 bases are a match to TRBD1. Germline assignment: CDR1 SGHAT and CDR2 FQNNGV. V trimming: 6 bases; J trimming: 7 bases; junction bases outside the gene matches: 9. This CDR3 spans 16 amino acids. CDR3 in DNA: TGTGCCAGCAGGAAGACAGGGGGCGCGGGGAATTCACCCCTCCACTTT. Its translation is CASRKTGGAGNSPLHF.

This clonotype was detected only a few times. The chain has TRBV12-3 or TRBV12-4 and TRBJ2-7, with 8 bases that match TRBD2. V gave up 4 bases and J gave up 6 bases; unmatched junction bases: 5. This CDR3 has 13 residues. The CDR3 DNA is TGTGCCAGCAGTTCGAGCGGGAGCGGCGAGCAGTACGTC. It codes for CASSSSGSGEQYV.

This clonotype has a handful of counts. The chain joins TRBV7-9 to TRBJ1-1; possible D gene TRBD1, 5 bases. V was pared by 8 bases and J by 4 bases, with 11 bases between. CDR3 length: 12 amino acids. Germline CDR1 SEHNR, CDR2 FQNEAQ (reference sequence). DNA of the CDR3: TGTGCCAGCGGGGGGGGGGGCACTGAAGCTTTCTTT. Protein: CASGGGGTEAFF.

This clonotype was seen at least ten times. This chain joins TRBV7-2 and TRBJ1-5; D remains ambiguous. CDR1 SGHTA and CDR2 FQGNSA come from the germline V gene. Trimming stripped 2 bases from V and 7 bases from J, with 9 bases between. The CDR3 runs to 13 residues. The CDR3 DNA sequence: TGTGCCAGCAGCTTAAACCGGCACCAGCCCCAGCATTTT. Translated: CASSLNRHQPQHF.

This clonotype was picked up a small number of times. CDR3: CASSQILGTDTQYF. CDR3 bases: TGCGCCAGCAGCCAGATACTAGGCACAGATACGCAGTATTTT. The rearrangement joins TRBV4-1 to TRBJ2-3; tentative D call: TRBD2 (5 bases). In germline, CDR1 is MGHRA, CDR2 YSYEKL. Between the trimmed V and J ends, which lost 3 bases and 1 base, there was a span of 8 bases. The CDR3 covers 14 residues.

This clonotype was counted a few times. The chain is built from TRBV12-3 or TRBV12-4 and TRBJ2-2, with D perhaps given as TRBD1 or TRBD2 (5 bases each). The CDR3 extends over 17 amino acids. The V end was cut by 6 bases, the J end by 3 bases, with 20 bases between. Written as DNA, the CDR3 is TGTGCCAGCAGAGCCGGGACCCAGACAGCTTACACCGGGGAGCTGTTTTTT. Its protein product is CASRAGTQTAYTGELFF.

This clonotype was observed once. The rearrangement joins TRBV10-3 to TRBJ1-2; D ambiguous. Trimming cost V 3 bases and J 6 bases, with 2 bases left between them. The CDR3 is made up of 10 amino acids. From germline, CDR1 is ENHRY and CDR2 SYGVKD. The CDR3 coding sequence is TGTGCCATCAGTGAAAATGGCTACACCTTC. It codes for CAISENGYTF.

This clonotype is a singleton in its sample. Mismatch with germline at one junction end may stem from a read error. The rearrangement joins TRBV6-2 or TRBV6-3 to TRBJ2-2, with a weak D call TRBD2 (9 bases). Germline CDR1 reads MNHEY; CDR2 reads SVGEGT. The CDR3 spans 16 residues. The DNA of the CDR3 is TGTGCCAGCAGGGCTAGCGGGACAGGTTTTCCCGGGGGGCTGTTTTTT. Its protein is CASRASGTGFPGGLFF.

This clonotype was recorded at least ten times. The CDR3: CASSTPLQVEQYF. DNA of the CDR3: TGTGCCAGCAGTACCCCTCTTCAGGTCGAGCAGTACTTC. The chain employs TRBV6-2 or TRBV6-3 and TRBJ2-7; D unresolved. The CDR3 covers 13 residues. The V end lost 5 bases, the J end lost 6 bases, and 14 bases lay between the germline ends. CDR1 and CDR2 from the germline V gene are MNHEY and SVGEGT.

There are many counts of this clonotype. CDR3 DNA sequence: TGTGCCAGCAGCTTAGCCGGCGCGTCCCAAGAGACCCAGTACTTC. It specifies CASSLAGASQETQYF. The V gene is TRBV7-2, the J gene TRBJ2-5; D unclear. Germline V gene lookup returns CDR1 SGHTA and CDR2 FQGNSA. CDR3 size: 15 residues. V dropped 0 bases and J dropped 1 base, with 9 bases sitting between them.

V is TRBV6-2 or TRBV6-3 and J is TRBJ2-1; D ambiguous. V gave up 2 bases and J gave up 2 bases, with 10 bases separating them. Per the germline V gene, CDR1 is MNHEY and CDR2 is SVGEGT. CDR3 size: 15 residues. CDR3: CASSYGVGTYNEQFF. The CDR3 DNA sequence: TGTGCCAGCAGTTACGGTGTGGGAACCTACAATGAGCAGTTCTTC.